A selection of T cell receptor beta chains follows, all from one sample in a study of cytomegalovirus exposure and HLA in healthy donors. Using immunoSEQ multiplex PCR, the repertoire was profiled, and TCRdb retains in-frame clones only, with some absent. The sample holds 100,000 to 150,000 clones, about 96% seen once. The source material was PBMCs. These receptors came from a man aged 18 to 30 in good health and CMV-seronegative. Both conserved end residues are part of each CDR3. D genes are given only for firm matches. The size entry is marked missing in some rows and otherwise reads once, few, many or a size class.

j_call d_call v_call clone_size cdr3_aa cdr3_nt
TRBJ2-3 - TRBV19 - CASSWSVINTDTQYF TGTGCCAGTAGTTGGAGCGTGATAAACACAGATACGCAGTATTTT
TRBJ2-3 - TRBV11-2 - CASSLGGTDTQYF TGTGCCAGCAGCTTAGGAGGAACGGATACGCAGTATTTT
TRBJ1-4 TRBD1 TRBV5-4 - CASSLDGTGNYYAGEKLFF TGTGCCAGCAGCTTAGACGGGACAGGGAATTATTATGCAGGGGAAAAACTGTTTTTT
TRBJ2-5 - TRBV6-6 - CASSYGRARGETQYF TGTGCCAGCAGTTACGGGCGGGCCCGGGGGGAGACCCAGTACTTC
TRBJ2-2 TRBD2 TRBV30 - CACLGLAGDWYDTGELFF TGTGCCTGCCTAGGACTAGCGGGAGATTGGTACGACACCGGGGAGCTGTTTTTT
TRBJ2-7 - TRBV9 - CASSVDQGSYEQYF TGTGCCAGCAGCGTTGATCAGGGGTCCTACGAGCAGTACTTC
TRBJ2-7 - TRBV7-8 - CASSPEAGWAYEQYF TGTGCCAGCAGCCCAGAGGCGGGGTGGGCCTACGAGCAGTACTTC
TRBJ2-7 - TRBV7-2 - CASSLAVISYEQYF TGTGCCAGCAGCTTGGCAGTGATCTCCTACGAGCAGTACTTC
TRBJ2-3 TRBD2 TRBV5-1 - CASSAGLAGTTQYF TGCGCCAGCAGCGCCGGACTAGCGGGGACTACGCAGTATTTT
TRBJ1-1 - TRBV28 - CASSLVTVETTEAFF TGTGCCAGCAGCCTCGTGACGGTGGAGACCACTGAAGCTTTCTTT
TRBJ2-1 - TRBV9 - CASSEGWGREQFF TGTGCCAGCTCCGAGGGCTGGGGGCGAGAGCAGTTCTTC
TRBJ2-1 TRBD1 TRBV7-9 - CASSPPGQINNEQFF TGTGCCAGCAGCCCTCCGGGACAGATTAACAATGAGCAGTTCTTC
TRBJ1-5 TRBD1 TRBV2 - CASRQDRGGNQPQHF TGTGCCAGCAGGCAGGACAGGGGAGGCAATCAGCCCCAGCATTTT
TRBJ2-5 TRBD2 TRBV6-5 - CASRPAGLQETQYF TGTGCCAGCAGGCCAGCGGGATTACAAGAGACCCAGTACTTC
TRBJ2-3 TRBD1 TRBV11-2 - CASATDRGDTQYF TGTGCCAGCGCTACGGACAGGGGTGATACGCAGTATTTT
TRBJ1-3 - TRBV6-6 - CASSYVTADSGNTIYF TGTGCCAGCAGTTACGTCACAGCCGACTCTGGAAACACCATATATTTT
TRBJ2-5 - TRBV27 - CASSLRVLETQYF TGTGCCAGCAGCCTCAGGGTCTTAGAGACCCAGTACTTC
TRBJ2-7 - TRBV7-9 - CASSLVTGDHEQYF TGTGCCAGCAGCTTAGTTACCGGGGATCACGAGCAGTACTTC
TRBJ2-2 TRBD2 TRBV11-3 - CASSLEGLAGVVLFF TGTGCCAGCAGCTTAGAGGGACTAGCGGGAGTGGTGCTGTTTTTT
TRBJ1-1 TRBD1 TRBV29-1 - CSVRTGRRAFF TGCAGCGTGCGGACAGGACGCAGGGCTTTCTTT
TRBJ2-3 - TRBV9 - CASSLQGRADTQYF TGTGCCAGCAGCCTGCAGGGGCGGGCCGATACGCAGTATTTT
TRBJ2-7 TRBD1 TRBV7-9 once CASSWTPGGEQYF TGTGCCAGCAGCTGGACACCAGGGGGCGAGCAGTACTTC
TRBJ2-7 TRBD2 TRBV27 - CASRSLGLDYEQYF TGTGCCAGCAGGAGCTTAGGACTAGACTACGAGCAGTACTTC
TRBJ1-2 - TRBV4-2 - CASSQPPTAYGYTF TGTGCCAGCAGCCAACCCCCAACAGCCTATGGCTACACCTTC
TRBJ2-5 TRBD2 TRBV6-5 - CASSPTSGVETQYF TGTGCCAGCAGTCCGACTAGCGGGGTGGAGACCCAGTACTTC
TRBJ2-7 TRBD2 TRBV4-3 - CASSQGLAGVGEQYF TGCGCCAGCAGCCAAGGGTTAGCGGGAGTCGGCGAGCAGTACTTC
TRBJ2-1 - TRBV11-2 - CASSSLLDPSSYNEQFF TGTGCCAGCAGCTCGCTACTAGACCCTAGCTCCTACAATGAGCAGTTCTTC
TRBJ2-1 TRBD2 TRBV5-3 - CARSPGRGLANEQFF TGTGCCAGAAGCCCCGGGAGGGGTTTGGCCAATGAGCAGTTCTTC
TRBJ1-1 - TRBV28 - CASRPDRWNTEAFF TGTGCCAGCAGGCCCGACAGATGGAACACTGAAGCTTTCTTT
TRBJ1-5 TRBD1 TRBV29-1 - CSTRDREDQPQHF TGCAGCACTAGGGACAGGGAAGATCAGCCCCAGCATTTT
TRBJ1-2 - TRBV14 - CASSLGISPGYGYTF TGTGCCAGCAGCCTGGGAATATCCCCAGGGTATGGCTACACCTTC
TRBJ1-2 TRBD1 TRBV27 - CASSEGQGFGRYTF TGTGCCAGCAGCGAAGGACAGGGTTTCGGACGCTACACCTTC
TRBJ2-7 - TRBV4-1 - CASSQDRGRGYYEQYF TGCGCCAGCAGCCAAGATCGGGGGAGGGGGTACTACGAGCAGTACTTC
TRBJ1-3 TRBD1 TRBV5-1 - CASSLEGTGSSGNTIYF TGCGCCAGCAGCTTGGAAGGGACAGGAAGCTCTGGAAACACCATATATTTT
TRBJ1-4 - TRBV5-6 - CASRQDRTNEKLFF TGTGCCAGCAGACAGGACAGAACTAATGAAAAACTGTTTTTT
TRBJ2-2 TRBD1 TRBV19 - CASRGQGYTGELFF TGTGCCAGTAGGGGACAGGGATACACCGGGGAGCTGTTTTTT
TRBJ1-2 - TRBV18 - CASSPPVAWGYTF TGTGCCAGCTCACCACCGGTGGCTTGGGGCTACACCTTC
TRBJ2-3 TRBD2 TRBV15 - CATSRDLQGRESGADTQYF TGTGCCACCAGCAGAGATCTTCAAGGGAGGGAATCGGGGGCAGATACGCAGTATTTT
TRBJ2-3 TRBD1 TRBV28 - CASRPRGPSTDTQYF TGTGCCAGCAGGCCGAGGGGGCCTAGCACAGATACGCAGTATTTT
TRBJ2-1 - TRBV7-9 - CASTVLEQFF TGTGCCAGCACCGTATTAGAGCAGTTCTTC
TRBJ2-3 - TRBV5-4 once CASSLGHLRDTQYF TGTGCCAGCAGCCTCGGCCACCTCAGGGATACGCAGTATTTT
TRBJ1-1 TRBD1 TRBV13 - CASSLGRTGPEVFF TGTGCCAGCAGCTTAGGTCGGACAGGGCCTGAAGTTTTCTTT
TRBJ2-1 TRBD2 TRBV29-1 - CSVRIAGGPSSYNEQFF TGCAGCGTTCGAATAGCGGGAGGCCCCTCCTCCTACAATGAGCAGTTCTTC
TRBJ2-1 - TRBV4-3 once CASSQEDIGRNEQFF TGCGCCAGCAGCCAAGAGGACATAGGACGGAATGAGCAGTTCTTC
TRBJ2-3 - TRBV27 - CASIRTPRGDTQYF TGTGCCAGCATACGTACTCCACGGGGAGATACGCAGTATTTT
TRBJ2-1 TRBD2 TRBV30 - CACSGRALGNEQFF TGTGCCTGTAGCGGGAGGGCCTTGGGCAATGAGCAGTTCTTC
TRBJ1-3 - TRBV4-3 - CASSQTQDTGNTIYF TGCGCCAGCAGCCAAACGCAGGACACTGGAAACACCATATATTTT
TRBJ2-1 - TRBV6-6 - CASSRLIDFYNEQFF TGTGCCAGCAGTCGGTTAATTGACTTCTACAATGAGCAGTTCTTC
TRBJ1-2 - TRBV7-9 - CASSSGVDSVVYGYTF TGTGCCAGCAGCTCCGGGGTGGACAGCGTCGTCTATGGCTACACCTTC
TRBJ2-5 - TRBV6-6 - CASSYSILGGETQYF TGTGCCAGCAGTTACTCGATACTAGGTGGGGAGACCCAGTACTTC
TRBJ1-1 - TRBV28 once CASSLPRPTEAFF TGTGCCAGCAGTTTGCCCAGGCCCACTGAAGCTTTCTTT
TRBJ1-3 TRBD1 TRBV5-6 - CASTPWWDRDQNTIYF TGTGCCAGCACCCCGTGGTGGGACAGGGACCAGAACACCATATATTTT
TRBJ2-7 - TRBV9 - CASSVDGAYEQYF TGTGCCAGCAGCGTAGATGGAGCCTACGAGCAGTACTTC
TRBJ2-1 - TRBV28 - CASSFHSDTDNEQFF TGTGCCAGCAGTTTCCATTCCGACACGGACAATGAGCAGTTCTTC
TRBJ2-3 - TRBV7-2 - CASSSLLPGRDTQYF TGTGCCAGCAGCTCCCTTCTTCCAGGGCGGGATACGCAGTATTTT
TRBJ2-1 TRBD2 TRBV4-3 once CASSLLVTSGRGRHEQFF TGCGCCAGCAGCCTACTGGTTACTAGCGGGAGGGGCCGCCATGAGCAGTTCTTC
TRBJ2-2 TRBD2 TRBV6-6 - CASSYRRERTGELFF TGTGCCAGCAGTTATAGGCGGGAGAGGACCGGGGAGCTGTTTTTT
TRBJ2-7 - TRBV27 - CASSLSGVAAAYEQYF TGTGCCAGCAGCCTTTCAGGAGTAGCGGCCGCCTACGAGCAGTACTTC
TRBJ2-3 - TRBV6-1 - CASSEDSGTDTQYF TGTGCCAGCAGTGAAGATAGCGGTACAGATACGCAGTATTTT